Here is one TCR beta chain with its context. What it recognizes is unknown. The source of the sample is a study of Ad26.COV2.S vaccination and SARS-CoV-2 variants. Study-level results: For non-spike TCRs, breadth in vaccine recipients resembled that in placebo recipients.

As for treatment: some 19 received Ad26.COV2.S at low or high dose, single or two shots; about 5 received placebo; per-sample allocation not given. It was on day 63 after the first vaccine or placebo injection that samples were taken. V lost 4 bases, J lost 4 bases, and 11 bases lay in between. This CDR3 region has 12 residues. Per germline, CDR1 SQVTM and CDR2 ANQGSEA. Profiling relied on immunoSEQ multiplex PCR, and the TCRdb table lists in-frame clones only, not all of them. The table has around 250,000 clones, approximately 89% seen once; the top ten hold more than 2.5%. This TCR derives from a person between 18 and 65 years old who received the Ad26.COV2.S COVID-19 vaccine or a placebo. The starting material was peripheral blood, obtained in a trial of Ad26.COV2.S vaccine versus placebo. V usage is TRBV29-1 and J usage is TRBJ2-7; unclear D gene. CDR3 residues: CSVGRSIYEQYF. In DNA, the CDR3 is TGCAGCGTTGGCCGCAGCATATACGAGCAGTACTTC.